The 26 T cell receptor beta chains reported below all come from one sample, sequenced in a study of pediatric ulcerative colitis. The repertoire was sequenced with immunoSEQ multiplex PCR; TCRdb's copy has only in-frame clones and lacks some. Of about 36,000 clones in the sample, around 78% are singletons; the top ten hold roughly 25%. The sequenced sample was blood. These receptors all come from a girl between 5 and 17 years old with moderate ulcerative colitis.

The V call is TRBV5-4, the J call TRBJ1-2; possible D gene TRBD1, 6 bases. Per germline, CDR1 SGHNT and CDR2 YYREEE (reference sequence). CDR3 size: 15 residues. Trimming pared 2 bases from V and 8 bases from J, leaving 19 bases between. CDR3 DNA: TGTGCCAGCAGCTTCGGGCGACAGGATGGAAGGGGCTACACCTTC. The encoded protein is CASSFGRQDGRGYTF.

The rearrangement links TRBV28 to TRBJ1-5; possibly TRBD1 for D (5 bases). The CDR3 loop spans 15 amino acids. Germline V gene lookup returns CDR1 MDHEN and CDR2 SYDVKM. Trimming took 6 bases from V and 0 from J, leaving 12 bases between them. The CDR3 sequence is CASRWDENSNQPQHF. DNA for the CDR3: TGTGCCAGCAGATGGGACGAAAATAGCAATCAGCCCCAGCATTTT.

The V gene is TRBV7-9, the J gene TRBJ2-2; D unresolved. The CDR3 contains 15 residues. The germline V gene has CDR1 SEHNR and CDR2 FQNEAQ (reference sequence). Trimming left V 1 base short and J 5 bases short, with 11 bases between. CDR3 in DNA: TGTGCCAGCAGCTTAGACGTGGTTTCAACCGGGGAGCTGTTTTTT. Translating gives CASSLDVVSTGELFF.

V and J are TRBV28 and TRBJ1-5, with TRBD1 as a possible D gene (5 bases). Germline CDR1 MDHEN, CDR2 SYDVKM. Trimming shortened V by 6 bases and J by 1 base, and 13 bases separated the two germline ends. This CDR3 is 15 amino acids long. The CDR3 coding sequence is TGTGCCAGCAGCTTAGGGACGGTCAGCAATCAGCCCCAGCATTTT. It codes for CASSLGTVSNQPQHF.

The chain recombines TRBV7-3 with TRBJ2-2; 8 bases line up with TRBD1. The trim removed 6 bases at V and 0 bases at J, leaving 3 bases unmatched. Germline CDR1 reads SGHTA; CDR2 reads FQGTGA. The CDR3 extends over 15 amino acids. The CDR3: CASRSDRANTGELFF. CDR3 bases: TGTGCCAGCAGATCGGACAGGGCGAACACCGGGGAGCTGTTTTTT.

V usage is TRBV15 and J usage is TRBJ2-3, with 8 bases lining up with TRBD2. This CDR3 has 18 amino acids. Trimming took 8 bases from V and 0 from J; bases not matched to a gene: 16. CDR1 is LNHNV and CDR2 is YYDKDF in the germline V gene (reference sequence). CDR3 sequence (DNA): TGTGCCACCGGAGACGGGGGGGTTTCTTTACTCAGCACAGATACGCAGTATTTT. This translates into CATGDGGVSLLSTDTQYF.

This chain joins TRBV29-1 and TRBJ1-1, with TRBD1 identical over 7 bases. CDR3 length: 14 amino acids. The V segment lost 7 bases and the J segment 0 bases; nucleotides outside the gene matches: 8. The germline CDR1 and CDR2 sequences are SQVTM and ANQGSEA. CDR3: CSAAGGTMNTEAFF. CDR3 nucleotides: TGCAGCGCTGCAGGGGGTACCATGAACACTGAAGCTTTCTTT.

The gene calls are TRBV30 and TRBJ2-3; D is undetermined. This CDR3 region has 12 residues. Between the trimmed V and J ends, which lost 3 bases and 1 base, there was a span of 5 bases. Germline CDR1 reads GTSNPN; CDR2 reads SVGIG (reference sequence). The CDR3 sequence: CAWRAGTDTQYF. DNA of the CDR3: TGTGCCTGGAGAGCCGGCACAGATACGCAGTATTTT.

The genes are TRBV5-6 and TRBJ2-5; D possibly uses TRBD1 or TRBD2 (5 bases each). This CDR3 spans 16 amino acids. The V and J ends lost 0 bases and 1 base respectively, with 13 bases between them. CDR1 is SGHDT and CDR2 is YYEEEE in the germline V gene. Here the CDR3 reads CASSLGGLGLQETQYF. The CDR3 DNA is TGTGCCAGCAGCTTGGGAGGGTTGGGGCTCCAAGAGACCCAGTACTTC.

The gene calls are TRBV7-9 and TRBJ2-1; D uncertain. The CDR3 covers 13 residues. The V end was cut by 2 bases, the J end by 4 bases, with 6 bases between. Per the germline V gene, CDR1 is SEHNR and CDR2 is FQNEAQ (reference sequence). The CDR3 loop reads CASSLSTYNEQFF. In DNA form, the CDR3 reads TGTGCCAGCAGCTTATCCACATACAATGAGCAGTTCTTC.

The count of this clone is one. The rearrangement links TRBV7-2 to TRBJ2-7; a possible D gene is TRBD2 (6 bases). Trimming removed 5 bases at V and 1 base at J, with 12 bases between. CDR1 and CDR2 (germline): SGHTA, FQGNSA. The CDR3 runs to 14 residues. The CDR3 region is CASSPRLGSYEQYF. As DNA, the CDR3 is TGTGCCAGCAGCCCCCGACTAGGGTCCTACGAGCAGTACTTC.

The chain has TRBV7-2 and TRBJ1-5; no reliable D call. The CDR3 length is 16 residues. Germline assignment: CDR1 SGHTA and CDR2 FQGNSA. V was cut by 1 base and J by 0 bases, with 10 bases left in between. The CDR3 DNA is TGTGCCAGCAGCTTAGAATCAAGCGGTAGCAATCAGCCCCAGCATTTT. Protein: CASSLESSGSNQPQHF.

The CDR3 loop is CASSFGLAGTNWINEQFF. The CDR3 DNA reads as TGCGCCAGCAGCTTCGGACTAGCGGGAACTAACTGGATCAATGAGCAGTTCTTC. This rearrangement joins TRBV5-1 to TRBJ2-1; 12 bases match TRBD2. In germline, CDR1 is SGHRS, CDR2 YFSETQ. CDR3 length: 18 amino acids. Trimming removed 2 bases from V and 6 bases from J; junction bases left unmatched: 12.

This chain links TRBV10-1 with TRBJ2-2; D is unclear. The CDR3 covers 14 residues. CDR1 WNHNN and CDR2 SYGVQD come from the germline V gene (reference sequence). V lost 0 bases and J lost 7, with 9 bases in between. CDR3 bases: TGCGCCAGCAGTGAGTCGAATGGGTTCGGGGAGCTGTTTTTT. Translated, it gives CASSESNGFGELFF.

Only one count was recorded for this clone. The genes are TRBV10-2 and TRBJ2-1; 13 bases fit TRBD2. This CDR3 contains 16 residues. Losses at the gene ends were 6 bases for V and 7 bases for J; bases not matched to a gene: 9. Germline V gene sequence: CDR1 WSHSY, CDR2 SAAADI. The CDR3 DNA is TGCGCCAGCAGGCTTCCGACTAGCGGGGGGCTTAATGAGCAGTTCTTC. It yields the protein CASRLPTSGGLNEQFF.

In its sample, this clone was seen a few times. The chain carries TRBV2 and TRBJ2-7; 7 nucleotides align to TRBD2. From germline, CDR1 is SNHLY and CDR2 FYNNEI. The length of the CDR3 is 14 residues. The junction had 8 bases not matched to a gene; V was cut back by 7 bases and J by 2 bases. This CDR3 reads CASTQASGTYEQYF. The DNA for the CDR3 is TGTGCCAGCACGCAGGCTAGCGGAACCTACGAGCAGTACTTC.

The chain links TRBV5-4 to TRBJ2-3; the D is unclear. This CDR3 is built from 16 residues. Germline V gene data show CDR1 as SGHNT and CDR2 as YYREEE (reference sequence). Trimming took 4 bases from V and 0 from J, leaving 15 bases between them. The DNA for the CDR3 is TGTGCCAGCAGCCCAAGTAGGAAAACTAGCACAGATACGCAGTATTTT. It encodes CASSPSRKTSTDTQYF.

The chain recombines TRBV6-1 with TRBJ1-5; 9 bases match TRBD1. The CDR3 is made up of 15 amino acids. Germline values: CDR1 MNHNS, CDR2 SASEGT. Unmatched junction bases numbered 2, after V lost 3 bases and J lost 2 bases. In DNA, the CDR3 is TGTGCCAGCAGTGAGGACAGGGGAGGCAATCAGCCCCAGCATTTT. Its translation: CASSEDRGGNQPQHF.

The chain uses TRBV5-8 and TRBJ1-3, with unresolved D. The CDR3 has 14 residues. Germline V lookup: CDR1 SGHTS, CDR2 YDEGEE. V gave up 3 bases and J gave up 0 bases, with 7 bases separating them. The CDR3 reads CASSSDLSGNTIYF. The CDR3 coding sequence is TGTGCCAGCAGCTCGGATCTCTCTGGAAACACCATATATTTT. The variable domain in full, completed from reference TRBV5-8 and TRBJ1-3, reads EAGVTQSPTHLIKTRGQQATLRCSPISGHTSVYWYQQALGLGLQFLLWYDEGEERNRGNFPPRFSGRQFPNYSSELNVNALELEDSALYLCASSSDLSGNTIYFGEGSWLTVV.

CDR3 nucleotides: TGCAGCGTCCCCGGGACAGACTCCTACGAGCAGTACTTC. This sequence encodes CSVPGTDSYEQYF. The chain uses TRBV29-1 and TRBJ2-7; the match to TRBD1 covers 7 bases. Trimming took 6 bases from V and 0 from J; bases not matched to a gene: 5. CDR3 length: 13 residues. The germline gives CDR1 SQVTM, CDR2 ANQGSEA.

The count of this clone is one. The chain uses TRBV19 and TRBJ1-5, with 8 bases fitting TRBD1. The CDR3 is made up of 14 amino acids. Germline V lookup: CDR1 LNHDA, CDR2 SQIVND (reference sequence). V was pared by 9 bases and J by 6 bases, with 10 bases of the junction left unmatched. CDR3 nucleotides: TGTGCCAGCACCCACACGACAGGGGTTCAGCCCCAGCATTTT. This sequence encodes CASTHTTGVQPQHF. The entire variable domain, with the rest obtained from reference TRBV19 and TRBJ1-5, is as follows: DGGITQSPKYLFRKEGQNVTLSCEQNLNHDAMYWYRQDPGQGLRLIYYSQIVNDFQKGDIAEGYSVSREKKESFPLTVTSAQKNPTAFYLCASTHTTGVQPQHFGDGTRLSIL.

This chain links TRBV7-9 with TRBJ2-5, with no clear D. The V gene's germline CDR1 is SEHNR and CDR2 FQNEAQ (reference sequence). This CDR3 region has 19 residues. V was clipped by 6 bases and J by 2 bases, with 28 bases between them. CDR3 DNA sequence: TGTGCCAGCAGGCTAGGGCCGAGACTCGAGCTGAACCCTCAAGAGACCCAGTACTTC. This gives the protein CASRLGPRLELNPQETQYF.

This clone was counted a few times. The chain employs TRBV7-6 and TRBJ2-7; weak D call: TRBD2 (6 bases). V gave up 1 base and J gave up 7 bases, with 11 bases separating them. The CDR3 has 13 residues. Germline values: CDR1 SGHVS, CDR2 FNYEAQ. The CDR3 protein is CASSLDAGSEQYF. CDR3 nucleotides: TGTGCCAGCAGCTTAGATGCGGGGAGTGAGCAGTACTTC.

In its sample, this clone was seen once. The chain joins TRBV5-1 to TRBJ1-1; D call uncertain. From germline, CDR1 is SGHRS and CDR2 YFSETQ. The CDR3 sequence is 13 residues long. Deletions cut 0 bases from V and 6 bases from J, with 9 bases between. CDR3 sequence (DNA): TGCGCCAGCAGCTTGGAAGGGCTCGCTGAAGCTTTCTTT. Translating gives CASSLEGLAEAFF.

Worth noting for this clone: Additional DNA sequences in this sample encode the identical CDR3. This chain links TRBV7-9 with TRBJ2-5; D gene ambiguous. The length of the CDR3 is 12 residues. V lost 1 base and J lost 4, with 4 bases in between. CDR1 and CDR2 (germline): SEHNR, FQNEAQ (reference sequence). The CDR3 coding sequence is TGTGCCAGCAGCTTAGGGGTAGAGACCCAGTACTTC. The encoded protein is CASSLGVETQYF.

CDR3 amino acids: CASSPSGGLAEYEQYF. In DNA form, the CDR3 reads TGTGCCAGCAGTCCGTCCGGGGGACTTGCGGAATACGAGCAGTACTTC. V is TRBV27 and J is TRBJ2-7; tentatively, D is TRBD2 (6 bases). Germline CDR1 is MNHEY and CDR2 is SMNVEV (reference sequence). This CDR3 spans 16 amino acids. Trimming removed 5 bases at V and 4 bases at J, with 21 bases between.